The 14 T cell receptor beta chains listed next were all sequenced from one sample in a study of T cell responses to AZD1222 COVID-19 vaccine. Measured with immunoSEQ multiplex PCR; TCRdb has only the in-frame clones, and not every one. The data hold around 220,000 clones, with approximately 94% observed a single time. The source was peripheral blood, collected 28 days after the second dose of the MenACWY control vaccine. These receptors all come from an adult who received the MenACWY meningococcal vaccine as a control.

The CDR3 region is CASSRREVGNTEAFF. The CDR3 DNA reads as TGTGCCAGTAGTAGAAGGGAGGTAGGGAACACTGAAGCTTTCTTT. The chain links TRBV19 to TRBJ1-1; unclear D gene. The CDR3 runs to 15 residues. Germline V gene sequence: CDR1 LNHDA, CDR2 SQIVND (reference sequence). The V end was cut by 4 bases, the J end by 1 base, with 13 bases between.

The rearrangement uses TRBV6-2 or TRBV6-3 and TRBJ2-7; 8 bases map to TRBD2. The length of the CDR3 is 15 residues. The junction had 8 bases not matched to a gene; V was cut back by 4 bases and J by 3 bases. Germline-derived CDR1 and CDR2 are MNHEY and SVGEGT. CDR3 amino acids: CASSSGGGRDYEQYF. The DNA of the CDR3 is TGTGCCAGCAGTTCGGGGGGGGGCCGGGACTACGAGCAGTACTTC.

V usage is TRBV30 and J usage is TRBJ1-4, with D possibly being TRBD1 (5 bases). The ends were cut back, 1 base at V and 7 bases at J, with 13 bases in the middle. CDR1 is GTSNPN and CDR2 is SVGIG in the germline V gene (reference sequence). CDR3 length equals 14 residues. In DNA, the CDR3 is TGTGCCTGGAGTGCTCTGGGGGGAAGTGAAAAACTGTTTTTT. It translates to CAWSALGGSEKLFF.

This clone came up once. The DNA of the CDR3 is TGTGCCACCAGCAGTAGTTCAGCTAGCGGGGCTTACGAGCAGTACTTC. It yields the protein CATSSSSASGAYEQYF. This chain uses TRBV15 with TRBJ2-7, with TRBD2 matching 9 bases. CDR1 is LNHNV, CDR2 YYDKDF, per germline (reference sequence). There are 16 residues in the CDR3. V was clipped by 3 bases and J by 4 bases; unmatched bases: 10.

The CDR3 region is CASSQDLTLVQFF. The CDR3 coding sequence is TGCGCCAGCAGCCAAGATCTAACATTGGTGCAGTTCTTC. The chain joins TRBV4-1 to TRBJ2-1; D is ambiguous. CDR1 and CDR2 (germline): MGHRA, YSYEKL. The CDR3 covers 13 residues. With 0 bases removed from V and 12 bases from J, the gap between germline ends came to 12 bases.

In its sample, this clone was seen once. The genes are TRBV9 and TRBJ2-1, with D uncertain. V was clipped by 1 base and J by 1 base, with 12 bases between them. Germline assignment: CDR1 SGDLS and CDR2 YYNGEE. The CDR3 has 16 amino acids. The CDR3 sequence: CASSVWSQTSYNEQFF. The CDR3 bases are TGTGCCAGCAGCGTATGGAGTCAGACGTCCTACAATGAGCAGTTCTTC.

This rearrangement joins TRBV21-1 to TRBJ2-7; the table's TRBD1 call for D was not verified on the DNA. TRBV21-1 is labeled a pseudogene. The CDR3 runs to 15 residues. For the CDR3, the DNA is TGTGCCAGCAGCAAAGACAGTGTGGACTCCTACGAGCAGTACTTC. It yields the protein CASSKDSVDSYEQYF.

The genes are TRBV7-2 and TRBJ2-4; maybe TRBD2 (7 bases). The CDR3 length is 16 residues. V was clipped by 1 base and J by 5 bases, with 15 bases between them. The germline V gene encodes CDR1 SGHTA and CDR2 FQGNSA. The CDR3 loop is CASSLGFLGGQNIQYF. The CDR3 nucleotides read TGTGCCAGCAGCTTAGGCTTCTTGGGGGGGCAAAACATTCAGTACTTC. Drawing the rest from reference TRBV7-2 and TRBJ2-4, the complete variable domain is GAGVSQSPSNKVTEKGKDVELRCDPISGHTALYWYRQSLGQGLEFLIYFQGNSAPDKSGLPSDRFSAERTGGSVSTLTIQRTQQEDSAVYLCASSLGFLGGQNIQYFGAGTRLSVL.

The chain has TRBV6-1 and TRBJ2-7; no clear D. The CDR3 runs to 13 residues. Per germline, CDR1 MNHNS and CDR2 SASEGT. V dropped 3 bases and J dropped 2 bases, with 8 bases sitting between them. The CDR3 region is CASSDRPPYEQYF. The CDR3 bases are TGTGCCAGCAGTGATAGGCCCCCCTACGAGCAGTACTTC.

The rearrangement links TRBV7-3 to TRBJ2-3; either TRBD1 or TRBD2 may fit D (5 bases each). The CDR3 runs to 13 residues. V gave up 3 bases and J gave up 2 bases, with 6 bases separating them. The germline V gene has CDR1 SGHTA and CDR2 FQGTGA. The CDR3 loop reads CASSLGTTDTQYF. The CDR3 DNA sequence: TGTGCCAGCAGCTTGGGGACCACAGATACGCAGTATTTT. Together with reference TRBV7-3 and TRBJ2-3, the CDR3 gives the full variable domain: GAGVSQTPSNKVTEKGKYVELRCDPISGHTALYWYRQSLGQGPEFLIYFQGTGAADDSGLPNDRFFAVRPEGSVSTLKIQRTERGDSAVYLCASSLGTTDTQYFGPGTRLTVL.

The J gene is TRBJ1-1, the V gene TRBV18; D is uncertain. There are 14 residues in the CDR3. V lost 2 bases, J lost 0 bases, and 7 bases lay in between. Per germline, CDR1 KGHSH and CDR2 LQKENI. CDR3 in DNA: TGTGCCAGCTCACCAGGGTATATGAACACTGAAGCTTTCTTT. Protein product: CASSPGYMNTEAFF.

CDR3 residues: CAIRRDRGLYEQYF. The CDR3 nucleotides are TGTGCCATCCGCCGGGACAGGGGGCTGTACGAGCAGTACTTC. J is TRBJ2-7 and V is TRBV6-5; TRBD1 agrees at 12 bases. Germline V gives CDR1 MNHEY, CDR2 SVGAGI. This CDR3 is built from 14 residues. Trimming took 10 bases from V and 4 from J; bases not matched to a gene: 8.

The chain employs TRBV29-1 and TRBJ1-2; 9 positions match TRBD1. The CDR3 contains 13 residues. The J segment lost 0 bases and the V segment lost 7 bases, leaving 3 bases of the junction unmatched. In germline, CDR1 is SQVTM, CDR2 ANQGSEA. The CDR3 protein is CSARTGANYGYTF. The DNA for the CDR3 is TGCAGCGCCAGGACAGGGGCTAACTATGGCTACACCTTC.

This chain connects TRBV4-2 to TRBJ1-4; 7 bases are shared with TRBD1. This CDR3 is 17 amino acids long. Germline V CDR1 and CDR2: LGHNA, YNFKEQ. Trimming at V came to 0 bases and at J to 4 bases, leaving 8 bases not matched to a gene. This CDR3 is CASSQEGGQGGNEKLFF. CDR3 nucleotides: TGTGCCAGCAGCCAAGAAGGGGGGCAGGGGGGTAATGAAAAACTGTTTTTT.